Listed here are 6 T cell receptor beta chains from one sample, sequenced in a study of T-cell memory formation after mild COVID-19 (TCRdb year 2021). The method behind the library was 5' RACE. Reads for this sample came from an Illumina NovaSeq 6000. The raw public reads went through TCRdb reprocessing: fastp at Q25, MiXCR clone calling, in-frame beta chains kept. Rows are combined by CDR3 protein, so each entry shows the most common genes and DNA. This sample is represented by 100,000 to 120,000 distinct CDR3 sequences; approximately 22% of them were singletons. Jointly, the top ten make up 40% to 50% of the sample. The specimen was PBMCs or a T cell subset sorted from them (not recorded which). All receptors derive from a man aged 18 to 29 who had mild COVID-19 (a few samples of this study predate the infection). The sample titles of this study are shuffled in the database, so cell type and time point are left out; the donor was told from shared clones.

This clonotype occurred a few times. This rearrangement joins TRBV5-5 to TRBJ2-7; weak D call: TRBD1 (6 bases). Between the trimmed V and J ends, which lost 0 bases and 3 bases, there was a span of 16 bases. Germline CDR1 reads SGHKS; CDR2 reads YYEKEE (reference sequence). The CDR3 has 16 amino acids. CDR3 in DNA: TGTGCCAGCAGCTTGGCCAATTTCGGACAGCACTACGAGCAGTACTTC. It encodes CASSLANFGQHYEQYF.

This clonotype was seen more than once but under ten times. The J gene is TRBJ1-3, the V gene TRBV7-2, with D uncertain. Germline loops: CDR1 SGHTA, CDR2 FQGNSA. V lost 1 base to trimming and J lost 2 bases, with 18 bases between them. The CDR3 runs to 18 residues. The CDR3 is CASSLVRVTLGPGNTIYF. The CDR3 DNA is TGTGCCAGCAGCTTAGTACGGGTAACCCTGGGTCCTGGAAACACCATATATTTT.

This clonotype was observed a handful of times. Here the CDR3 reads CSANPGLARQQYF. CDR3 DNA: TGCAGTGCCAATCCGGGACTAGCCAGGCAGCAGTACTTC. V is TRBV20-1 and J is TRBJ2-7; 9 positions match TRBD2. Germline CDR1 DFQATT, CDR2 SNEGSKA (reference sequence). The V segment lost 6 bases and the J segment 8 bases; nucleotides outside the gene matches: 11. This CDR3 spans 13 amino acids.

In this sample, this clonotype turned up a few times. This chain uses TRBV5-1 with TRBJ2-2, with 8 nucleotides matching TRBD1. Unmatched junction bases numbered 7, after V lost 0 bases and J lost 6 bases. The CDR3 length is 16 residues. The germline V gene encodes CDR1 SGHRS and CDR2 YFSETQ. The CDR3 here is CASSLALTGAAGELFF. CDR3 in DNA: TGCGCCAGCAGCTTGGCCCTGACAGGGGCCGCCGGGGAGCTGTTTTTT.

The CDR3 nucleotides are TGCGCCAGCAGCCAAGAACGAGTCAACTACAATGAGCAGTTCTTC. This translates into CASSQERVNYNEQFF. V is TRBV4-1 and J is TRBJ2-1; unclear D gene. The CDR3 length is 15 residues. Trimming shortened V by 0 bases and J by 3 bases, and 9 bases separated the two germline ends. Germline loops: CDR1 MGHRA, CDR2 YSYEKL.

As DNA, the CDR3 is TGCGCCAGCAGCTTGGACGCAGGTTCTGGAAACACCATATATTTT. Amino acids: CASSLDAGSGNTIYF. This rearrangement joins TRBV5-1 to TRBJ1-3; D remains unclear. Per germline, CDR1 SGHRS and CDR2 YFSETQ. Trimming left V 0 bases short and J 1 base short, with 8 bases between. The CDR3 has 15 residues. The full variable domain, completed using reference TRBV5-1 and TRBJ1-3, is KAGVTQTPRYLIKTRGQQVTLSCSPISGHRSVSWYQQTPGQGLQFLFEYFSETQRNKGNFPGRFSGRQFSNSRSEMNVSTLELGDSALYLCASSLDAGSGNTIYFGEGSWLTVV.